The 22 T cell receptor beta chains given below trace back to one sample, sequenced in a study of shared clonotypes between healthy human individuals. The protocol was immunoSEQ multiplex PCR, while the TCRdb copy is restricted to in-frame clones and leaves out a portion. The table lists 980,000 or so clones, around 80% of them singletons, with about 1.5% in the top ten. Input material: memory CD4+ T cells sorted from blood. Regarding subset: CD45RA-negative fraction. The source of these receptors is a man between 18 and 29 years old in good health.

This chain joins TRBV7-2 and TRBJ1-2; TRBD1 agrees at 9 bases. Germline V CDR1 and CDR2: SGHTA, FQGNSA. CDR3 size: 15 residues. V trimming: 4 bases; J trimming: 5 bases; junction bases outside the gene matches: 8. CDR3 nucleotides: TGTGCCAGCAGCTGGGGACAGGGTGTAGGGTATGGCTACACCTTC. Its translation: CASSWGQGVGYGYTF.

The CDR3 DNA is TGTGCTAGTGGTTCGGGAGATACCTCCTCTGGAAACACCATATATTTT. Translating gives CASGSGDTSSGNTIYF. The chain employs TRBV12-5 and TRBJ1-3; no clear D gene. The CDR3 runs to 16 residues. Germline lookup yields CDR1 LGHNT and CDR2 FRNRAP. V gave up 4 bases and J gave up 0 bases, with 13 bases separating them.

The V gene is TRBV30, the J gene TRBJ2-4; 7 nucleotides agree with TRBD2. The CDR3 has 12 residues. J gave up 9 bases and V 5 bases, and 7 bases lay outside the gene matches. CDR1 is GTSNPN and CDR2 is SVGIG in the germline V gene (reference sequence). The CDR3 here is CAWGEGNGIQYF. The CDR3 bases are TGTGCCTGGGGGGAGGGGAATGGCATTCAGTACTTC.

Details on this clone: At the DNA level, this CDR3 is encoded by other sequences in the same sample as well. V and J are TRBV9 and TRBJ1-3; D might be TRBD1 (5 bases). The CDR3 is 15 residues long. The germline CDR1 and CDR2 sequences are SGDLS and YYNGEE. V dropped 0 bases and J dropped 4 bases, with 11 bases sitting between them. The CDR3 protein is CASSVGGAGGNTIYF. The CDR3 nucleotides read TGTGCCAGCAGCGTAGGAGGGGCTGGAGGAAACACCATATATTTT.

The genes are TRBV4-1 and TRBJ1-2; 7 nucleotides line up with TRBD1. The V gene's germline CDR1 is MGHRA and CDR2 YSYEKL. The J segment lost 5 bases and the V segment lost 1 base, leaving 10 bases of the junction unmatched. The CDR3 loop spans 16 amino acids. CDR3 coding DNA: TGCGCCAGCAGCCAAGGGGGGCAGGGGGTTTGGTATGGCTACACCTTC. Encoded protein: CASSQGGQGVWYGYTF.

In this sample, this clone turned up a few times. V gene TRBV7-3 combines with J gene TRBJ2-5; D not certain. The V and J ends lost 1 base and 5 bases respectively, with 8 bases between them. The germline gives CDR1 SGHTA, CDR2 FQGTGA. The CDR3 has 13 amino acids. The DNA for the CDR3 is TGTGCCAGCAGCTTAATGGTAGGGGAGACCCAGTACTTC. The encoded protein is CASSLMVGETQYF.

This clone was picked up many times. The rearrangement uses TRBV19 and TRBJ1-5; 8 nucleotides align to TRBD1. The CDR3 extends over 15 amino acids. V gave up 7 bases and J gave up 6 bases; unmatched junction bases: 11. Germline V lookup: CDR1 LNHDA, CDR2 SQIVND (reference sequence). CDR3 region: CASTVDRALGQPQHF. CDR3 nucleotide sequence: TGTGCCAGTACCGTGGACAGGGCATTGGGTCAGCCCCAGCATTTT.

This rearrangement joins TRBV19 to TRBJ1-5, with no clear D. Looked up from germline, CDR1 is LNHDA and CDR2 is SQIVND (reference sequence). The ends were cut back, 4 bases at V and 4 bases at J, with 11 bases in the middle. This CDR3 is 14 amino acids long. The CDR3 spells CASSRLDPNQPQHF. CDR3 nucleotide sequence: TGTGCCAGTAGTAGGCTGGACCCTAATCAGCCCCAGCATTTT.

This clone was observed a handful of times. The V and J genes are TRBV5-1 and TRBJ1-1, with D hard to call. V was cut by 0 bases and J by 4 bases, with 13 bases left in between. The germline V gene encodes CDR1 SGHRS and CDR2 YFSETQ. The CDR3 runs to 15 residues. CDR3 coding DNA: TGCGCCAGCAGCTTGGAGGCCCTAGCGAGCACTGAAGCTTTCTTT. It encodes CASSLEALASTEAFF.

In this sample, this clone turned up a few times. This rearrangement joins TRBV30 to TRBJ2-5, with D unresolved. The CDR3 spans 14 residues. Looked up from germline, CDR1 is GTSNPN and CDR2 is SVGIG (reference sequence). V was shortened by 3 bases and J by 5 bases, with 16 bases between the two germline ends. Written as DNA, the CDR3 is TGTGCCTGGAGCGACGCTAGGGCCGGGGAGACCCAGTACTTC. Amino acids: CAWSDARAGETQYF.

The chain combines TRBV14 with TRBJ2-1; no clear D gene. V lost 1 base to trimming and J lost 3 bases, with 13 bases between them. Germline-derived CDR1 and CDR2 are SGHDN and FVKESK. This CDR3 contains 16 residues. CDR3 nucleotides: TGTGCCAGCAGCCAAGGCGTGCGTCTTGGCTACAATGAGCAGTTCTTC. It codes for CASSQGVRLGYNEQFF. Full variable domain (outside the CDR3, taken from reference TRBV14 and TRBJ2-1): EAGVTQFPSHSVIEKGQTVTLRCDPISGHDNLYWYRRVMGKEIKFLLHFVKESKQDESGMPNNRFLAERTGGTYSTLKVQPAELEDSGVYFCASSQGVRLGYNEQFFGPGTRLTVL.

V is TRBV7-2 and J is TRBJ2-5; 7 positions match TRBD2. The V segment lost 1 base and the J segment 1 base; nucleotides outside the gene matches: 12. Germline CDR1 is SGHTA and CDR2 is FQGNSA. The CDR3 is 18 residues long. The CDR3 spells CASSLGGRGRPTQETQYF. Here the CDR3 DNA reads TGTGCCAGCAGCTTAGGAGGGCGGGGGAGACCAACCCAAGAGACCCAGTACTTC.

For the CDR3, the DNA is TGTGCCAGCAGTGAAACCCGGACTAAAAACGAGCAGTACTTC. Protein sequence: CASSETRTKNEQYF. The V and J genes are TRBV6-1 and TRBJ2-7; D possibly corresponds to TRBD2 (6 bases). With 2 bases removed from V and 5 bases from J, the gap between germline ends came to 13 bases. Germline assignment: CDR1 MNHNS and CDR2 SASEGT. CDR3 length: 14 amino acids.

V and J are TRBV19 and TRBJ2-3, with 7 nucleotides matching TRBD2. The CDR3 is 15 residues long. With V trimmed by 1 base and J by 1 base, 2 bases remained unmatched. The germline V gene has CDR1 LNHDA and CDR2 SQIVND (reference sequence). This CDR3 reads CASSIASGRTDTQYF. CDR3 nucleotides: TGTGCCAGTAGTATAGCTAGCGGCCGCACAGATACGCAGTATTTT.

This clone was seen just once. V gene TRBV27 combines with J gene TRBJ1-2; TRBD1 might be the D (5 bases). The CDR3 loop spans 13 amino acids. CDR1 and CDR2 from the germline V gene are MNHEY and SMNVEV (reference sequence). With 6 bases removed from V and 6 bases from J, the gap between germline ends came to 14 bases. Here the CDR3 DNA reads TGTGCCAGCAGGGCGGCAGGGACCCATGGCTACACCTTC. It yields the protein CASRAAGTHGYTF.

The CDR3, as DNA: TGTGCCAGCAGTTACTCGTTGAGACGGATTAATTCACCCCTCCACTTT. Its protein product is CASSYSLRRINSPLHF. This chain connects TRBV6-5 to TRBJ1-6; D call uncertain. Per germline, CDR1 MNHEY and CDR2 SVGAGI. The CDR3 length is 16 residues. Trimming left V 0 bases short and J 6 bases short, with 12 bases between.

Concerning this clone itself: Additional DNA sequences in this sample encode the identical CDR3. J is TRBJ2-3 and V is TRBV18, with D unclear. Germline CDR1 and CDR2: KGHSH and LQKENI. The CDR3 totals 14 residues. V lost 3 bases, J lost 1 base, and 8 bases lay in between. CDR3 nucleotide sequence: TGTGCCAGCTCACCCCAGAGAGGCACAGATACGCAGTATTTT. Its protein product is CASSPQRGTDTQYF. Based on the CDR3 plus reference TRBV18 and TRBJ2-3, the full variable domain is NAGVMQNPRHLVRRRGQEARLRCSPMKGHSHVYWYRQLPEEGLKFMVYLQKENIIDESGMPKERFSAEFPKEGPSILRIQQVVRGDSAAYFCASSPQRGTDTQYFGPGTRLTVL.

Many counts were recorded for this clone. This chain joins TRBV14 and TRBJ2-5; the D gene is possibly TRBD2 (6 bases). Germline values: CDR1 SGHDN, CDR2 FVKESK. The CDR3 is 14 amino acids. The V and J ends lost 4 bases and 4 bases respectively, with 13 bases between them. The CDR3: CASSRGLAPETQYF. CDR3 DNA sequence: TGTGCCAGCAGCCGGGGACTCGCCCCAGAGACCCAGTACTTC.

This clone was seen more than once but under ten times. The chain joins TRBV30 to TRBJ2-7; a possible D gene is TRBD2 (5 bases). Deletions cut 3 bases from V and 4 bases from J, with 16 bases between. The CDR3 consists of 14 residues. Germline values: CDR1 GTSNPN, CDR2 SVGIG (reference sequence). CDR3 coding DNA: TGTGCCTGGAGCCGTGGTGCGGGTGGGTACGAGCAGTACTTC. It codes for CAWSRGAGGYEQYF.

In this sample, this clone turned up many times. V and J are TRBV11-2 and TRBJ2-5; maybe TRBD2 (6 bases). Trimming stripped 5 bases from V and 0 bases from J, with 19 bases between. The length of the CDR3 is 17 residues. Germline CDR1 reads SGHAT; CDR2 reads FQNNGV. The CDR3 here is CASSPNRGLANQETQYF. The CDR3, as DNA: TGTGCCAGCAGCCCTAACCGGGGTCTAGCGAACCAAGAGACCCAGTACTTC. Using reference TRBV11-2 and TRBJ2-5 for the parts outside the CDR3, the full variable domain is EAGVAQSPRYKIIEKRQSVAFWCNPISGHATLYWYQQILGQGPKLLIQFQNNGVVDDSQLPKDRFSAERLKGVDSTLKIQPAKLEDSAVYLCASSPNRGLANQETQYFGPGTRLLVL.

The chain joins TRBV19 to TRBJ1-6; D gene ambiguous. This CDR3 has 13 amino acids. V lost 6 bases and J lost 7, with 10 bases in between. Per the germline V gene, CDR1 is LNHDA and CDR2 is SQIVND (reference sequence). CDR3 protein: CASRSDSNSPLHF. The CDR3 coding sequence is TGTGCCAGTAGGTCCGACTCGAATTCACCCCTCCACTTT.

This clone is a singleton in its sample. This chain uses TRBV11-2 with TRBJ2-2; possible D gene TRBD1, 5 bases. This CDR3 has 14 amino acids. V was pared by 2 bases and J by 6 bases, with 10 bases between. Germline V CDR1 and CDR2: SGHAT, FQNNGV. The DNA of the CDR3 is TGTGCCAGCAGCTTAATGGGGCGGTCCGGGGAGCTGTTTTTT. As protein: CASSLMGRSGELFF.